Below, 24 T cell receptor beta chains from the same sample are listed, as sequenced in a study of blood T cell repertoires in COVID-19 (dated by TCRdb to 2018 to 2020). Receptors were amplified or captured by the immunoSEQ multiplex PCR assay. TCRdb provides this immuneACCESS table in a form limited to in-frame rearrangements. Some clones are lacking; in checked studies, under half of them reflect an unresolved V gene, and why the rest are absent is not known. The sample table shows around 300,000 clones, and 90% are seen once. The biggest ten clones account for under 1.1% of the sample. Sequenced input: peripheral blood. These receptor sequences come from a woman in her forties with COVID-19, enrolled during active disease.

The J gene is TRBJ2-7, the V gene TRBV18; 10 bases agree with TRBD1. The length of the CDR3 is 15 residues. Unmatched junction bases numbered 5, after V lost 5 bases and J lost 1 base. Germline values: CDR1 KGHSH, CDR2 LQKENI. CDR3 nucleotide sequence: TGTGCCAGCTCAGCTGGGACAGGGGAATCCTACGAGCAGTACTTC. Encoded protein: CASSAGTGESYEQYF.

This chain connects TRBV19 to TRBJ2-7; no reliable D call. Looked up from germline, CDR1 is LNHDA and CDR2 is SQIVND (reference sequence). V was trimmed by 1 base and J by 7 bases, leaving 17 bases between them. The CDR3 is 15 amino acids. The CDR3 sequence is CASSIVSAAKIEQYF. CDR3 coding DNA: TGTGCCAGTAGTATAGTATCGGCGGCCAAAATAGAGCAGTACTTC.

The gene calls are TRBV5-1 and TRBJ1-6, with 9 positions matching TRBD1. The ends lost 1 base at V and 7 bases at J; junction bases unmatched: 3. Germline values: CDR1 SGHRS, CDR2 YFSETQ. CDR3 length equals 15 residues. The CDR3 loop is CASSLTGGRNSPLHF. CDR3 nucleotide sequence: TGCGCCAGCAGCTTGACAGGGGGCAGAAATTCACCCCTCCACTTT.

The chain uses TRBV10-3 and TRBJ1-2, with 8 bases identical to TRBD1. The trim removed 3 bases at V and 8 bases at J, leaving 14 bases unmatched. This CDR3 spans 16 amino acids. In germline, CDR1 is ENHRY, CDR2 SYGVKD. Written as DNA, the CDR3 is TGTGCCATCAGTGATCCGGCCGACAGGGGAAGAGGCGGCTACACCTTC. Translation gives CAISDPADRGRGGYTF.

The chain uses TRBV6-2 or TRBV6-3 and TRBJ1-1; 7 bases agree with TRBD1. Germline V CDR1 and CDR2: MNHEY, SVGEGT. The CDR3 is 17 amino acids. V gave up 0 bases and J gave up 2 bases; unmatched junction bases: 9. The CDR3 nucleotides read TGTGCCAGCAGTTACTCGTTCACCGGGACAGATAACACTGAAGCTTTCTTT. As protein: CASSYSFTGTDNTEAFF.

The chain has TRBV29-1 and TRBJ2-1; TRBD2 matches at 13 bases. Germline-derived CDR1 and CDR2 are SQVTM and ANQGSEA. J lost 10 bases, V lost 6 bases, and 6 bases had no gene match. This CDR3 is 13 amino acids long. Here the CDR3 DNA reads TGCAGCGTCGGGACTAGCGGGACGGGGGAGCAGTTCTTC. It encodes CSVGTSGTGEQFF.

CDR3 in amino acids: CASSGRVFGYGYTF. The CDR3 bases are TGTGCCAGCAGTGGCAGGGTGTTCGGCTATGGCTACACCTTC. The chain combines TRBV2 with TRBJ1-2, with a weak D call TRBD1 (5 bases). The CDR3 contains 14 residues. V lost 4 bases, J lost 4 bases, and 13 bases lay in between. The germline V gene encodes CDR1 SNHLY and CDR2 FYNNEI. The variable domain in full, with the rest retrieved from reference TRBV2 and TRBJ1-2, is EPEVTQTPSHQVTQMGQEVILRCVPISNHLYFYWYRQILGQKVEFLVSFYNNEISEKSEIFDDQFSVERPDGSNFTLKIRSTKLEDSAMYFCASSGRVFGYGYTFGSGTRLTVV.

V and J are TRBV2 and TRBJ1-2, with unresolved D. V was pared by 7 bases and J by 0 bases, with 12 bases between. The CDR3 is 14 amino acids. Germline assignment: CDR1 SNHLY and CDR2 FYNNEI. This chain's CDR3 is CASTPEGANYGYTF. CDR3 coding DNA: TGTGCCAGCACCCCTGAAGGAGCTAACTATGGCTACACCTTC.

The chain uses TRBV10-3 and TRBJ2-7; perhaps TRBD2 as D (5 bases). This CDR3 contains 14 residues. Germline CDR1 reads ENHRY; CDR2 reads SYGVKD. Trimming stripped 4 bases from V and 4 bases from J, with 14 bases between. This CDR3 reads CAISGDTGSYEQYF. The CDR3 DNA reads TGTGCCATCAGTGGTGACACGGGGTCGTACGAGCAGTACTTC.

The chain couples TRBV10-3 to TRBJ1-2; D gene uncertain. In germline, CDR1 is ENHRY, CDR2 SYGVKD. The CDR3 sequence is 13 residues long. Deletions cut 0 bases from V and 9 bases from J, with 11 bases between. The CDR3 loop reads CAISESEGRSYTF. In DNA, the CDR3 is TGTGCCATCAGTGAGTCGGAGGGTCGAAGCTACACCTTC.

V usage is TRBV6-4 and J usage is TRBJ1-2; tentative D call: TRBD1 (5 bases). V was trimmed by 4 bases and J by 8 bases, leaving 14 bases between them. The CDR3 extends over 13 amino acids. Germline CDR1 MRHNA, CDR2 SNTAGT. The CDR3 is CASSGGLHGGYTF. The CDR3 region has the DNA TGTGCCAGCAGTGGGGGCCTCCATGGGGGCTACACCTTC.

The gene calls are TRBV5-1 and TRBJ2-2; tentatively, D is TRBD1 (6 bases). This CDR3 comprises 15 residues. Germline CDR1 SGHRS, CDR2 YFSETQ. V lost 3 bases and J lost 1, with 10 bases in between. In nucleotides, the CDR3 is TGCGCCAGCAGCTATCGGGGACAGAACACCGGGGAGCTGTTTTTT. It is translated as CASSYRGQNTGELFF.

V gene TRBV7-2 combines with J gene TRBJ2-2, with a weak D call TRBD2 (6 bases). Trimming shortened V by 2 bases and J by 2 bases, and 9 bases separated the two germline ends. The germline V gene has CDR1 SGHTA and CDR2 FQGNSA. The CDR3 consists of 15 residues. CDR3 bases: TGTGCCAGCAGCTTATCCGGGGGAAACACCGGGGAGCTGTTTTTT. Translating gives CASSLSGGNTGELFF.

To note about this clone: The junction departs from the called germline gene at one end, perhaps through a read error. The chain joins TRBV7-7 to TRBJ2-5, with 10 bases matching TRBD1. Germline assignment: CDR1 SSHAT and CDR2 FNYEAQ (reference sequence). This CDR3 has 15 residues. DNA for the CDR3: TGTGCTAGCAGCTCTTCCGGGACAGGGGAAGAGACCCAGTACTTC. Translating it yields CASSSSGTGEETQYF.

The chain uses TRBV2 and TRBJ1-1; D perhaps matches TRBD1 (6 bases). The CDR3 is made up of 14 amino acids. CDR1 SNHLY and CDR2 FYNNEI come from the germline V gene. Trimming removed 6 bases from V and 0 bases from J, with 11 bases in between. The chain's CDR3 is CASRWTVMNTEAFF. Written as DNA, the CDR3 is TGTGCCAGCAGGTGGACAGTCATGAACACTGAAGCTTTCTTT.

The chain couples TRBV10-3 to TRBJ2-1; weak D call: TRBD2 (5 bases). With 5 bases removed from V and 0 bases from J, the gap between germline ends came to 8 bases. The CDR3 is 14 amino acids. Germline assignment: CDR1 ENHRY and CDR2 SYGVKD. CDR3 in DNA: TGTGCCATCAGTTTTGAGGGCTCCTACAATGAGCAGTTCTTC. It is translated as CAISFEGSYNEQFF.

The chain employs TRBV7-9 and TRBJ2-7; D is perhaps TRBD2 (5 bases). In germline, CDR1 is SEHNR, CDR2 FQNEAQ (reference sequence). The CDR3 contains 16 residues. Trimming shortened V by 2 bases and J by 4 bases, and 18 bases separated the two germline ends. CDR3 sequence (DNA): TGTGCCAGCAGCTTAAACGAGGGTCCGACCCTTTACGAGCAGTACTTC. It translates to CASSLNEGPTLYEQYF.

The rearrangement joins TRBV16 to TRBJ2-7, with 10 bases identical to TRBD2. The CDR3 length is 20 residues. The V segment lost 0 bases and the J segment 2 bases; nucleotides outside the gene matches: 16. The germline V gene has CDR1 KGHSY and CDR2 FQNENV. CDR3 coding DNA: TGTGCCAGCAGCCAATCGATAGGACTAGCGGCGGCAGACGTCCCCTACGAGCAGTACTTC. This translates into CASSQSIGLAAADVPYEQYF.

This sequence joins TRBV19 and TRBJ2-1; TRBD1 agrees at 7 bases. The V gene end was trimmed by 6 bases and the J gene end by 1 base; junction bases not matched to a gene: 9. The CDR3 length is 16 residues. Looked up from germline, CDR1 is LNHDA and CDR2 is SQIVND (reference sequence). For the CDR3, the DNA is TGTGCCAGTAGCAGATTCGGGACAGTATCCTACAATGAGCAGTTCTTC. Its translation is CASSRFGTVSYNEQFF.

The chain couples TRBV7-8 to TRBJ1-2, with D perhaps matching TRBD1 (5 bases). With 2 bases removed from V and 7 bases from J, the gap between germline ends came to 20 bases. Germline CDR1 and CDR2: SGHVS and FQNEAQ. CDR3 length: 16 amino acids. CDR3 sequence reads: CASSLLNSGGVGGYTF. CDR3 nucleotide sequence: TGTGCCAGCAGCTTATTAAATTCGGGGGGGGTCGGTGGCTACACCTTC.

The V and J genes are TRBV6-4 and TRBJ1-2; D is unclear. Germline values: CDR1 MRHNA, CDR2 SNTAGT. Trimming took off 2 bases at V and 4 bases at J, with 8 bases between the two ends. The CDR3 has 13 residues. This chain's CDR3 is CASSDGGLYGYTF. The CDR3 DNA reads as TGTGCCAGCAGTGACGGCGGTCTCTATGGCTACACCTTC.

The V gene is TRBV28, the J gene TRBJ1-1, with 8 positions matching TRBD1. With 9 bases clipped from V and 5 bases from J, the junction kept 5 bases outside the gene matches. Germline V CDR1 and CDR2: MDHEN, SYDVKM. The CDR3 loop spans 12 amino acids. The CDR3 region has the DNA TGTGCCAGTCGACAGGGGAGGACTGAAGCTTTCTTT. It specifies CASRQGRTEAFF. The entire variable domain, with the rest obtained from reference TRBV28 and TRBJ1-1, is as follows: DVKVTQSSRYLVKRTGEKVFLECVQDMDHENMFWYRQDPGLGLRLIYFSYDVKMKEKGDIPEGYSVSREKKERFSLILESASTNQTSMYLCASRQGRTEAFFGQGTRLTVV.

Regarding this clone: Distinct nucleotide sequences in the sample also encode this CDR3. The rearrangement uses TRBV5-4 and TRBJ1-6, with TRBD1 identical over 9 bases. Germline CDR1 SGHNT, CDR2 YYREEE (reference sequence). Unmatched junction bases numbered 1, after V lost 4 bases and J lost 5 bases. CDR3 size: 14 residues. CDR3 nucleotides: TGTGCCAGCAGCCGGGACAGGGATAATTCACCCCTCCACTTT. Translating gives CASSRDRDNSPLHF. Full variable domain (missing parts from reference TRBV5-4 and TRBJ1-6): ETGVTQSPTHLIKTRGQQVTLRCSSQSGHNTVSWYQQALGQGPQFIFQYYREEENGRGNFPPRFSGLQFPNYSSELNVNALELDDSALYLCASSRDRDNSPLHFGNGTRLTVT.

The table lists this clone with a count of one. V usage is TRBV7-2 and J usage is TRBJ2-7, with D possibly being TRBD1 (6 bases). Germline assignment: CDR1 SGHTA and CDR2 FQGNSA. Deletions cut 1 base from V and 4 bases from J, with 14 bases between. The CDR3 runs 15 residues. The CDR3 here is CASSLVVDRRYEQYF. CDR3 nucleotide sequence: TGTGCCAGCAGCTTAGTAGTCGACAGGAGGTACGAGCAGTACTTC.